The 4 T cell receptor beta chains given below trace back to one sample, sequenced in a study of blood T cell repertoires in COVID-19. This table comes from immunoSEQ multiplex PCR, and its TCRdb copy is limited to in-frame clones, with some not included. The table includes under 65,000 clones, roughly 70% detected once. The sequenced material came from peripheral blood. These receptors were obtained from a woman in her 70s with acute or convalescent COVID-19.

The CDR3 DNA reads TGTGCCAGCAGCTTAGTGGCGGGGGCACGCAGCTATGGCTACACCTTC. Encoded protein: CASSLVAGARSYGYTF. This rearrangement joins TRBV11-2 to TRBJ1-2, with D possibly being TRBD1 (6 bases). The CDR3 has 16 residues. In germline, CDR1 is SGHAT, CDR2 FQNNGV. V gave up 1 base and J gave up 4 bases, with 16 bases separating them.

The V and J genes are TRBV6-6 and TRBJ1-5; maybe TRBD1 (5 bases). The length of the CDR3 is 15 residues. Per the germline V gene, CDR1 is MNHNY and CDR2 is SVGAGI (reference sequence). Trimming shortened V by 7 bases and J by 4 bases, and 17 bases separated the two germline ends. The CDR3 region is CASKKDNLGNQPQHF. The CDR3 coding sequence is TGTGCCAGCAAGAAGGACAACCTAGGGAATCAGCCCCAGCATTTT.

This clone was seen many times. This chain joins TRBV5-5 and TRBJ1-1; 7 bases align to TRBD1. CDR3 length: 13 residues. V gave up 7 bases and J gave up 2 bases; unmatched junction bases: 5. Germline CDR1 SGHKS, CDR2 YYEKEE (reference sequence). DNA for the CDR3: TGTGCCAGCTTCCGACAGGGAAACACTGAAGCTTTCTTT. Protein sequence: CASFRQGNTEAFF.

A remark on this clone: The same CDR3 arises from other DNA sequences in this sample as well. This chain joins TRBV12-3 or TRBV12-4 and TRBJ1-1, with D unclear. The CDR3 sequence is 13 residues long. V lost 3 bases to trimming and J lost 1 base, with 6 bases between them. Here the CDR3 reads CASSFSENTEAFF. CDR3 nucleotide sequence: TGTGCCAGCAGTTTTAGTGAGAACACTGAAGCTTTCTTT.